The present entry profiles one TCR beta chain with its context. The PCR used 60 Vbeta and 13 Jbeta primers. Here immunoSEQ multiplex PCR was the method, and the copy in TCRdb shows in-frame clones only, minus some. The sample has 100,000 to 120,000 clones, more than 60% seen once. The source of the sample is a study of cytomegalovirus exposure and HLA in healthy donors. This TCR derives from a middle-aged woman in good health and CMV-seropositive. The source material was PBMCs.

CDR3 loop: CASSIQGGNQPQHF. The DNA of the CDR3 is TGTGCCAGTAGTATCCAGGGAGGGAATCAGCCCCAGCATTTT. The V call is TRBV19, the J call TRBJ1-5; D may be TRBD1 (5 bases). This CDR3 is 14 amino acids long. V was clipped by 3 bases and J by 4 bases, with 10 bases between them. Germline V gives CDR1 LNHDA, CDR2 SQIVND (reference sequence).